This TCR beta chain derives from a study of blood T cells in healthy people across ages (dated by TCRdb to about 2015). Background on the whole study: In model experiments, roughly one uniquely barcoded TCR beta cDNA molecule per two T cells was captured by template switching. Using deep sequencing normalized with unique cDNA molecular identifiers, the study measured how TCR beta repertoire diversity changes with age. Donors were grouped into four age groups: young (average about 15 years), middle-aged (around 39), aged (around 62) and long-lived (about 89). Donors of different ages were randomly distributed across sequencing lanes to avoid experimental bias. For two donors (one aged 18 to 30 and one aged 80 or older), the study analyzed two additional independent replicas of 1 million unique cDNA reads from the same blood draw.

From a lookup of the germline V gene, CDR1 and CDR2 are SQVTM and ANQGSEA. The CDR3 measures 13 amino acids from cysteine to phenylalanine. Only the CDR3 region is kept as DNA, spanning 39 bases read in frame from base 1. Receptors were amplified or captured by 5' RACE. The run used an Illumina HiSeq 2500. The second PCR ran for roughly 7 to 11 cycles and used a J-beta primer mix along with a sample-barcoded 5' primer. A unique molecular identifier was introduced onto each TCR beta cDNA molecule by a template-switch 5' adaptor carrying 12 random nucleotides. At least 2.5 million CDR3-containing paired-end reads were obtained from each sample. All of the RNA was converted into first-strand cDNA using the Mint cDNA synthesis kit, with a TRBC-specific oligonucleotide serving as the primer. After uracil-DNA glycosylase treatment, a first 18-cycle PCR used universal primers M1SS and BC2_uni_R on all cDNA. The original methods were these. Each sample was normalized by randomly selecting 1 million high-quality reads, each carrying a distinct molecular identifier. Reads sharing molecular identifiers were discarded rather than binned into consensus sequences. MiTCR, set to a Q25 quality threshold and the strictest error-elimination algorithm, was used for CDR3 identification, clonotype clustering and error correction. A nonparametric unseen species model with Euler transformation was used to estimate a lower bound on total TCR beta diversity. TCRdb handled the public reads itself, with Q25 trimming in fastp and clone calling in MiXCR, and kept productive beta chains. Entries are consolidated by CDR3 protein sequence, retaining the most common genes and DNA. TCRdb, rather than the study authors, made the V and J calls. This sample is represented by around 1,500,000 distinct CDR3 sequences; approximately 30% of them were singletons. Jointly, the top ten make up roughly 8% of the sample.

What the authors observed across the whole study: A strong correlation was found between observed TCR beta diversity and the percentage of naive T cells measured by flow cytometry. Observed TCR beta diversity per million T cells fell roughly linearly with age, and a significant reduction was already apparent by age around 36. Estimates of total diversity from one million sequenced T cells were regarded as lower bounds and underestimates. Bulk unsorted PBMC profiling prevented conclusive comparison of naive and antigen-experienced compartments. Compared with the aged group, more naive CD4+ T cells, fewer expanded clones and increased TCR diversity were shown by the long-lived group, suggesting age selection. Because donor CMV infection status was unknown, age-related changes in expanded clonotypes were potentially confounded.

With regard to this clonotype: No cognate antigen has been identified for it. A much larger clonotype is one base distant, so this may be a read error.

Systemically healthy Caucasian individuals from Russia, roughly 40 in total and aged roughly 6 to 100 years, were included as donors. Ten milliliters of peripheral blood were drawn from each donor into EDTA-treated Vacutainer tubes. PBMCs were isolated by Ficoll-Paque density-gradient centrifugation, with at least 7 million obtained per sample. Total RNA, at least 6 micrograms per sample, was extracted from PBMCs with Trizol reagent. The percentages of naive CD45RAhigh/CD27high T cells were determined by flow cytometry on a PBMC aliquot from every donor. The rearranged chain carries TRBV29-1 and TRBJ2-1; the D element might be TRBD1 or TRBD2, as each aligns at 5 bases. The J call may be wrong; the DNA end is better matched by TRBJ2-7. Sequenced input: blood. This sequence was found in a woman aged 25 to 39 in good health. The DNA reads TGCAGCGTTGGACGGGGCTCCTACAATGAGCAGTACTTC. This sequence encodes CSVGRGSYNEQYF.